This entry describes one T cell receptor (beta chain). Its cognate antigen is unknown. The sample originates from a study of cytotoxic CD8 clonotypes in ibrutinib-treated CLL. Study-wide background: Response samples followed a median about 11 months of treatment, range 6 to 36.

This CDR3 has 18 residues. Trimming took 0 bases from V and 7 from J, leaving 22 bases between them. The method was immunoSEQ multiplex PCR; TCRdb's version includes in-frame clones alone and lacks a portion of them. The sample lists roughly 200,000 clones, 79% occurring once. TCR beta library input comprised roughly 1.9 micrograms of genomic DNA from cryopreserved PBMCs. Findings of the study overall: Clonality rose at ibrutinib response, held steady in sustained remission, and fell toward baseline at progression. Patients had baseline clonality above age-matched healthy donors, and this clonality moved with circulating CD8+ T-cell counts.

The clonotype was recovered from a human donor with chronic lymphocytic leukemia. The material was PBMCs, obtained after 12 months of ibrutinib treatment. The chain is built from TRBV5-3 and TRBJ1-4, with D perhaps TRBD1 (5 bases). TRBV5-3 is given ORF status, its function remaining uncertain. As DNA, the CDR3 is TGTGCCAGAAGCTTGGATCTCTGGGCGTTACAGGAAAGTGAAAAACTGTTTTTT. Amino acids: CARSLDLWALQESEKLFF.